The present entry profiles one T cell receptor beta chain with its context. This sample was included in a study of neoadjuvant anti-PD-1 for oral cavity cancer. Here immunoSEQ multiplex PCR was the method, and the copy in TCRdb shows in-frame clones only, minus some. The sample has over 80,000 clones, approximately 84% seen once. Trimming removed 4 bases at V and 3 bases at J, with 14 bases between. The CDR3 consists of 15 residues. The germline gives CDR1 SNHLY, CDR2 FYNNEI. The clonotype originates from a person aged 35 to 85 with oral cavity squamous cell carcinoma. Sequencing used PBMCs, obtained before nivolumab (anti-PD-1) treatment. This chain joins TRBV2 and TRBJ2-3; perhaps TRBD2 as D (6 bases). CDR3 sequence: CASSAVRAGTDTQYF. CDR3 sequence (DNA): TGTGCCAGCAGTGCAGTGCGGGCGGGGACAGATACGCAGTATTTT.